This TCR beta chain was retrieved from a study of T cell repertoires in cytomegalovirus infection. Study-level information: Public TCR beta signatures were indicative of both CMV infection and a matching HLA type. Study observations and caveats: Cumulative frequency (of public TCR beta family members) identified carriers of CMV plus the relevant HLA. Clonotype analysis showed dominance of the ex vivo response by HLA-C-restricted CMV-specific TCR beta clonotypes.

Regarding this clonotype: No antigen is known for it. Possible read error: a much larger clone is one base away.

TCRdb passed the reads through MiXCR, listing each CDR3 protein once. The sample lists over 85,000 distinct CDR3 sequences; 16% were seen once. This clonotype was obtained from a human donor in good health (CMV status not recorded). Some clones in this sample may be carry-over from other donors' samples. The sequenced material came from PBMCs.

In DNA, the CDR3 is TGTGCCAGCAGCCACATCTCGGATACGCAGTATTTT. It translates to CASSHISDTQYF. This sequence joins TRBV7-2 and TRBJ2-3; no clear D. This CDR3 contains 12 residues. Germline loops: CDR1 SGHTA, CDR2 FQGNSA. Trimming pared 5 bases from V and 6 bases from J, leaving 9 bases between.